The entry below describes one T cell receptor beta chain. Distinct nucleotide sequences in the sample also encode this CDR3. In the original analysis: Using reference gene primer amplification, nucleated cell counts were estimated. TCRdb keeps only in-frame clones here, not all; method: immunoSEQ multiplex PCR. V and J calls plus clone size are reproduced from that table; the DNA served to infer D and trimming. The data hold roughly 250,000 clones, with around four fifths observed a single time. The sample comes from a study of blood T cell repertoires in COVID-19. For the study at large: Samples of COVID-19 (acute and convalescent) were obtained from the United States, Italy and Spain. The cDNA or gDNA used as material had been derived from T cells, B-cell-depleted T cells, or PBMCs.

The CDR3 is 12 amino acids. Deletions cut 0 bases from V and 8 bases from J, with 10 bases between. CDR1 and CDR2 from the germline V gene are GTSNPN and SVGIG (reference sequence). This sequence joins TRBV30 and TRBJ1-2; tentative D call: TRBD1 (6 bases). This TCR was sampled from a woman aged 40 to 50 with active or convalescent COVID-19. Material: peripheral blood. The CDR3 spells CAWSVGGEGYTF. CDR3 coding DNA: TGTGCCTGGAGTGTAGGGGGGGAAGGCTACACCTTC.